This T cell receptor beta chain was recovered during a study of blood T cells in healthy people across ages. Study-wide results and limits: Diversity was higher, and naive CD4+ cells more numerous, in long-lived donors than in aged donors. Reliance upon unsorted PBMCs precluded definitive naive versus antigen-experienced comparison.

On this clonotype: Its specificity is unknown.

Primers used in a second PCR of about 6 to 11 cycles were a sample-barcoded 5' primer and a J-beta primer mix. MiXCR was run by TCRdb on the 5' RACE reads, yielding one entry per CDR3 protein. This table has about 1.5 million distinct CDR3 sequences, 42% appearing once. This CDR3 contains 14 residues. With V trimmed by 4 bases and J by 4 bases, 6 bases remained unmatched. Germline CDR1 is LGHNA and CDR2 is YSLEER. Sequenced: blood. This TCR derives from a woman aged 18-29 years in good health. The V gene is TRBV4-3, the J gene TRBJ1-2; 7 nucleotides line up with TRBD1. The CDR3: CASSPDRNVYGYTF. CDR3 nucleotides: TGCGCCAGCAGCCCGGACAGGAACGTCTATGGCTACACCTTC.